This T cell receptor beta chain was observed in a study of shared clonotypes between healthy human individuals. Details on this clone: Its antigen is undetermined.

Overall study results and limits: Generally, estimated richness proved larger in naive subsets than it did in memory subsets. A reduction in generation probabilities was seen for non-shared clonotypes relative to those shared by all four donors. Limited genetic and exposure-history diversity came from having few donors.

Clones were sequenced by immunoSEQ multiplex PCR, and TCRdb holds only the in-frame ones, with some missing. The table records more than 2 million clones, 90% to 97% of them present only once. The germline CDR1 and CDR2 sequences are KGHSH and LQKENI. V shed 4 bases and J 4 bases; nucleotides not matched to a gene: 8. The CDR3 length is 16 residues. Adults of Caucasian background living in Nashville, Tennessee made up all donors. The clonotype originates from a man in his late teens or twenties in good health. The chain couples TRBV18 to TRBJ1-3; 9 bases fit TRBD1. Sequencing was done on a sample of naive CD4+ T cells sorted from blood. Subset denoted: CD45RA+ positively selected. The chain's CDR3 is CASSQPGQGNGNTIYF. The CDR3 DNA sequence: TGTGCCAGCTCACAACCGGGACAGGGAAACGGAAACACCATATATTTT.